This TCR beta chain was recorded in a study of graft-versus-host responses after intestinal transplantation. The CDR3 has 15 amino acids. On this clone: What it binds is unknown.

Clones were sequenced by immunoSEQ multiplex PCR, and TCRdb holds only the in-frame ones, with some missing. The data contain around 100,000 clones, 91% of them singletons. The sample was unstimulated CD4+ T cells sorted from spleen or lymph node cells, taken before transplant. The receptor comes from a human donor who was the organ donor for an intestinal transplant. V and J are TRBV12-1 and TRBJ2-7; the tabulated D call, TRBD2, remains unverified against the DNA. TRBV12-1 is an annotated pseudogene. This CDR3 is CASSFGGEGVYEQYF. In nucleotides, the CDR3 is TGTGCCAGCAGCTTTGGGGGGGAGGGGGTCTACGAGCAGTACTTC.